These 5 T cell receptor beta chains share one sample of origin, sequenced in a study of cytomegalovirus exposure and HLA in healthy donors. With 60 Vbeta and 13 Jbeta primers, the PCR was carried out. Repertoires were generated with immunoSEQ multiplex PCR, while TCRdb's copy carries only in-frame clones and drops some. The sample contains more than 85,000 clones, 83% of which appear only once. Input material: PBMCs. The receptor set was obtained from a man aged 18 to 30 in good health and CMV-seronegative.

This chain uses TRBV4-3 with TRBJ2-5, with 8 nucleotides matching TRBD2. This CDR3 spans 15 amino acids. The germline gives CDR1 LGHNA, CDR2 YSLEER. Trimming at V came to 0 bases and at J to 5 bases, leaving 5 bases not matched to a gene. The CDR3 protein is CASSQDSGMRETQYF. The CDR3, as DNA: TGCGCCAGCAGCCAAGATAGCGGGATGCGTGAGACCCAGTACTTC.

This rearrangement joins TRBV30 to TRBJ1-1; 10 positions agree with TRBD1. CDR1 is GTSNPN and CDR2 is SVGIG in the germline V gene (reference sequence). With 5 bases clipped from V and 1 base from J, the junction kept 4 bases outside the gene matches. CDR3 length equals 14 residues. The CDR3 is CAWPGQGPNTEAFF. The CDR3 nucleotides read TGTGCCTGGCCGGGACAGGGGCCGAACACTGAAGCTTTCTTT.

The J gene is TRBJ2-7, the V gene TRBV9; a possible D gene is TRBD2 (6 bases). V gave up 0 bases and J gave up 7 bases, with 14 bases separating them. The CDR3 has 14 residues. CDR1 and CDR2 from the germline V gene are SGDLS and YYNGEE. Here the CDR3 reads CASSVGGGVGEQYF. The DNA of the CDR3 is TGTGCCAGCAGCGTAGGGGGAGGTGTAGGGGAGCAGTACTTC.

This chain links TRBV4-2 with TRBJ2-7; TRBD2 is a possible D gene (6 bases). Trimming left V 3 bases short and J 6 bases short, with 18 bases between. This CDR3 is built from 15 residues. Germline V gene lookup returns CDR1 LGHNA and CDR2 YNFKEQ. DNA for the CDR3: TGTGCCAGCAGCCATTGGGGGGAGATGGGTCCCGAGCAGTACTTC. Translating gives CASSHWGEMGPEQYF.

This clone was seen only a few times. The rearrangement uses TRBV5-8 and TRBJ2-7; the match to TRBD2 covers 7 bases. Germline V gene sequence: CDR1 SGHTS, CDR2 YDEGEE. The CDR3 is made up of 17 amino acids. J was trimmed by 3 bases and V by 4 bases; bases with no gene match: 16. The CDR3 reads CASSVVILVASGYEQYF. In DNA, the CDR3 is TGTGCCAGCAGCGTAGTAATTCTGGTGGCTAGCGGCTACGAGCAGTACTTC.